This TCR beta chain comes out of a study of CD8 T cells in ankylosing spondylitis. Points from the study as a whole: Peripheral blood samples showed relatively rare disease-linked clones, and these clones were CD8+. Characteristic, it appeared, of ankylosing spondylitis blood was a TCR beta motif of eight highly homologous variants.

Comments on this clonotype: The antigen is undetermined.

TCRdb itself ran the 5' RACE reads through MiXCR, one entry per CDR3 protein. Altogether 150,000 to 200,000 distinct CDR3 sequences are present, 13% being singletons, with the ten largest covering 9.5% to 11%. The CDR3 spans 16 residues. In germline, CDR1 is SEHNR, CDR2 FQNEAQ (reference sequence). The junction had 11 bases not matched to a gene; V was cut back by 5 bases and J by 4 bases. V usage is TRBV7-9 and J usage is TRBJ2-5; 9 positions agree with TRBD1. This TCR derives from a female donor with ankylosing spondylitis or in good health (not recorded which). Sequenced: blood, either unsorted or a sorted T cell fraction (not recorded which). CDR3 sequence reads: CASSPIGDREGETQYF. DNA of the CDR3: TGTGCCAGCAGCCCCATAGGGGACAGGGAAGGAGAGACCCAGTACTTC.